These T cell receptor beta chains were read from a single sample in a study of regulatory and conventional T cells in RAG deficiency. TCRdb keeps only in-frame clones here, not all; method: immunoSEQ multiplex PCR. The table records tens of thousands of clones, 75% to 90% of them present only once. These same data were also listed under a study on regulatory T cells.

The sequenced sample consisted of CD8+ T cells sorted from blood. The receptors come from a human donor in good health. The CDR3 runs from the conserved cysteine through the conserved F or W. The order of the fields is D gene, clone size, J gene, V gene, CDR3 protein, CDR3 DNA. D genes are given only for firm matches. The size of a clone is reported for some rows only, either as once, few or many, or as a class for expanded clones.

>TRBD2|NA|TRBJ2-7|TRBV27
CASSLSGTSRSYEQYF
TGTGCCAGCAGTTTATCGGGGACTAGCCGCTCCTACGAGCAGTACTTC
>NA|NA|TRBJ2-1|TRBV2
CASGGYTNNEQFF
TGTGCCAGCGGGGGATACACAAACAATGAGCAGTTCTTC
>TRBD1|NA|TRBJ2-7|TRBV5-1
CASSDRAFPYEQYF
TGCGCCAGCAGCGACAGGGCGTTCCCCTACGAGCAGTACTTC
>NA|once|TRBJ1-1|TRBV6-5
CASSYSRDTEAFF
TGTGCCAGCAGTTACAGCAGAGACACTGAAGCTTTCTTT
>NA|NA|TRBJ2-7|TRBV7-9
CASSLESYEQYF
TGTGCCAGCAGCTTAGAAAGTTACGAGCAGTACTTC
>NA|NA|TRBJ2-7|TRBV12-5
CASGLSGLYEQYF
TGTGCTAGTGGCCTTTCGGGTTTGTACGAGCAGTACTTC
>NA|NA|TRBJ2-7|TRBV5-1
CASSLGGVSYEQYF
TGCGCCAGCAGCTTGGGTGGGGTCTCCTACGAGCAGTACTTC
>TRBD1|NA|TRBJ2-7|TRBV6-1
CASSETGTGVYEQYF
TGTGCCAGCAGCGAAACCGGGACAGGTGTCTACGAGCAGTACTTC
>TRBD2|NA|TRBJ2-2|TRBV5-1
CASSPSPGLTNTGELFF
TGCGCCAGCAGCCCTTCGCCGGGACTAACCAACACCGGGGAGCTGTTTTTT
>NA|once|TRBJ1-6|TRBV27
CASSTGTEPSPLHF
TGTGCCAGCAGTACAGGGACGGAGCCTTCACCCCTCCACTTT
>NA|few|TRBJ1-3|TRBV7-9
CASSSPRTETDSGNTIYF
TGTGCCAGCAGCTCTCCTAGGACAGAAACCGACTCTGGAAACACCATATATTTT
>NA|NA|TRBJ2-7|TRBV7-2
CASSSYRGYEQYF
TGTGCCAGCAGCTCCTACCGGGGGTACGAGCAGTACTTC
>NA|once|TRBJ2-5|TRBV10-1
CASSTRGGEETQYF
TGCGCCAGCAGTACAAGGGGGGGGGAAGAGACCCAGTACTTC
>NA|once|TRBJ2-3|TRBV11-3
CASSLVSGDTDTQYF
TGTGCCAGCAGCTTAGTTTCTGGGGACACAGATACGCAGTATTTT
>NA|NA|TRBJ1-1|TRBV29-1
CSVPWHPRGTEAFF
TGCAGCGTCCCATGGCATCCTCGGGGAACTGAAGCTTTCTTT
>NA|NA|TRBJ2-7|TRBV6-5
CASSYSIGYEQYF
TGTGCCAGCAGTTACTCGATAGGTTACGAGCAGTACTTC
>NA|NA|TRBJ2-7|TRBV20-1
CSARDMYEQYF
TGCAGTGCTAGAGACATGTACGAGCAGTACTTC
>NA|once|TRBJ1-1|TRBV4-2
CASSPYEDRLNTEAFF
TGTGCCAGCAGCCCCTATGAGGACCGCCTGAACACTGAAGCTTTCTTT
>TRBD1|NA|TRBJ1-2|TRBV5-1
CASSLTGANYGYTF
TGCGCCAGCAGCTTGACAGGGGCTAACTATGGCTACACCTTC
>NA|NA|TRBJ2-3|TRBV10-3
CAISGSTDTQYF
TGTGCCATCAGTGGTAGCACAGATACGCAGTATTTT
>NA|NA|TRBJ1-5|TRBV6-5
CASSYSSPAFNQPQHF
TGTGCCAGCAGTTACTCGAGCCCAGCCTTCAATCAGCCCCAGCATTTT
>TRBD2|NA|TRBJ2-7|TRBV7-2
CASSFFASGSYEQYF
TGTGCCAGCAGCTTTTTTGCTAGCGGCTCCTACGAGCAGTACTTC
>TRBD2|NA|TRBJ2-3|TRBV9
CASSPRGSGVSTSTDTQYF
TGTGCCAGCAGCCCCAGGGGTAGCGGGGTGAGCACTAGCACAGATACGCAGTATTTT
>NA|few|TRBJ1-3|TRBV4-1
CASSSPGGSGNTIYF
TGCGCCAGCAGCAGCCCGGGGGGGTCTGGAAACACCATATATTTT
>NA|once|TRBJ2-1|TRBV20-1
CSATLVREQFF
TGCAGTGCAACACTAGTTAGGGAGCAGTTCTTC
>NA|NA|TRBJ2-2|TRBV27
CASRAATGELFF
TGTGCCAGCAGGGCGGCCACCGGGGAGCTGTTTTTT
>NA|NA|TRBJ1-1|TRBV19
CASRADLGGGTEAFF
TGTGCCAGTAGAGCAGACCTAGGGGGAGGCACTGAAGCTTTCTTT
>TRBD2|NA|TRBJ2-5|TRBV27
CASRAGAIETQYF
TGTGCCAGCCGAGCGGGGGCGATCGAGACCCAGTACTTC
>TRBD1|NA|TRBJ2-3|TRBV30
CAWSGGQGTDTQYF
TGTGCCTGGAGTGGGGGACAGGGAACAGATACGCAGTATTTT
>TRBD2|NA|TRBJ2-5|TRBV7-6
CASSHRGDNSGGLDF
TGTGCCAGCAGCCACCGGGGGGATAATAGCGGGGGCCTTGACTTC
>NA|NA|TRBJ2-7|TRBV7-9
CASSLVIYEQYF
TGTGCCAGCAGCTTGGTGATCTACGAGCAGTACTTC
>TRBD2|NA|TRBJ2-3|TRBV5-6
CASSLSLAGGQDTQYF
TGTGCCAGCAGCTTGTCACTAGCGGGGGGGCAAGATACGCAGTATTTT
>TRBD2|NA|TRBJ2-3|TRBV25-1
CASSDPVAGTSTDTQYF
TGTGCCAGCAGTGACCCAGTAGCGGGAACGAGCACAGATACGCAGTATTTT
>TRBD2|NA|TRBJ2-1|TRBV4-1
CASSQDLASGSIEQFF
TGCGCCAGCAGCCAAGATTTGGCTAGCGGGAGCATTGAGCAGTTCTTC
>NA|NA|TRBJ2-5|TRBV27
CASRSIWQETQYF
TGTGCCAGCAGGAGTATATGGCAAGAGACCCAGTACTTC
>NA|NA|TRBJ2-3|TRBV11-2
CASSGVVADTDTQYF
TGTGCCAGCAGCGGGGTAGTAGCGGACACAGATACGCAGTATTTT
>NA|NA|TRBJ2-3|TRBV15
CATSSSASHPTDTQYF
TGTGCCACCAGCAGCTCCGCCTCTCATCCCACAGATACGCAGTATTTT
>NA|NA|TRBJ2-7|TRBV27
CASFPPWLSEQYF
TGTGCCAGCTTCCCCCCCTGGTTATCGGAGCAGTACTTC
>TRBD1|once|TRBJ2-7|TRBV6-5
CASSYDRVEQYF
TGTGCCAGCAGTTACGACAGGGTCGAGCAGTACTTC
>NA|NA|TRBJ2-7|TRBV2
CASSEPAPYEQYF
TGTGCCAGCAGTGAACCCGCTCCCTACGAGCAGTACTTC
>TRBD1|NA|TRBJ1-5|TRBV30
CAWDREEGQPQHF
TGTGCCTGGGACAGGGAGGAAGGTCAGCCCCAGCATTTT
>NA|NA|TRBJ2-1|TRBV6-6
CASSEGSYNEQFF
TGTGCCAGCAGCGAGGGTTCCTACAATGAGCAGTTCTTC
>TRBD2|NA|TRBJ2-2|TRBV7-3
CASSLISGVNTGELFF
TGTGCCAGCAGCTTAATTAGCGGGGTTAACACCGGGGAGCTGTTTTTT
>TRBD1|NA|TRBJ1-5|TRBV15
CATSRTGSQPQHF
TGTGCCACCAGCAGGACAGGGAGCCAGCCCCAGCATTTT
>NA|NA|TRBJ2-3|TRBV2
CASSELPDTQYF
TGTGCCAGCAGTGAACTCCCAGATACGCAGTATTTT
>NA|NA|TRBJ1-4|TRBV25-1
CASSELRTASTNEKLFF
TGTGCCAGCAGTGAACTCCGGACAGCTTCAACTAATGAAAAACTGTTTTTT
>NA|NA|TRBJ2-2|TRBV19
CASSIEHNGATGELFF
TGTGCCAGTAGTATAGAACATAATGGGGCCACCGGGGAGCTGTTTTTT
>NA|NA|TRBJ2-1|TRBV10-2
CASSDYNEQFF
TGCGCCAGCAGTGACTACAATGAGCAGTTCTTC
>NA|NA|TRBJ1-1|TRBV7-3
CASSAGGYTEAFF
TGTGCCAGCAGCGCGGGGGGTTACACTGAAGCTTTCTTT
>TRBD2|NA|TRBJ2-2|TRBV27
CASSTGRGHNTGELFF
TGTGCCAGCTCCACTGGGAGGGGTCATAACACCGGGGAGCTGTTTTTT
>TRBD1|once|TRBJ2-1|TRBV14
CASSHDRGGSTYNEQFF
TGTGCCAGCAGCCACGACAGGGGGGGATCCACCTACAATGAGCAGTTCTTC
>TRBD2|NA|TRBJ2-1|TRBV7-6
CASSGETSVEQFF
TGTGCCAGCAGCGGGGAGACTAGCGTGGAGCAGTTCTTC
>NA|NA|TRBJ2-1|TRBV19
CASSILALNEQFF
TGTGCCAGTAGTATCCTAGCCCTGAATGAGCAGTTCTTC
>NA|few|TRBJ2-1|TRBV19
CASRHSTYNEQFF
TGTGCCAGCCGGCATTCCACCTACAATGAGCAGTTCTTC
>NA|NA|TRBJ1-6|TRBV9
CASSVGLASPLHF
TGTGCCAGCAGCGTAGGTCTCGCATCACCCCTCCACTTT
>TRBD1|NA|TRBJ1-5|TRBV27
CASSRTGGNQPQHF
TGTGCCAGCAGTCGGACAGGGGGCAATCAGCCCCAGCATTTT
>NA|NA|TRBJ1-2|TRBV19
CASSINGQIFNYGYTF
TGTGCCAGTAGTATAAACGGACAGATATTTAACTATGGCTACACCTTC
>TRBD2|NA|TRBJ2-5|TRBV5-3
CARSRTGRLAGESDRLGQYF
TGTGCCAGAAGCCGTACTGGGAGACTAGCGGGGGAGAGTGATAGGCTAGGGCAGTACTTC
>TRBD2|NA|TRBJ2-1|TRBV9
CASSGSGSSYNEQFF
TGTGCCAGCAGCGGTAGCGGGAGCTCCTACAATGAGCAGTTCTTC